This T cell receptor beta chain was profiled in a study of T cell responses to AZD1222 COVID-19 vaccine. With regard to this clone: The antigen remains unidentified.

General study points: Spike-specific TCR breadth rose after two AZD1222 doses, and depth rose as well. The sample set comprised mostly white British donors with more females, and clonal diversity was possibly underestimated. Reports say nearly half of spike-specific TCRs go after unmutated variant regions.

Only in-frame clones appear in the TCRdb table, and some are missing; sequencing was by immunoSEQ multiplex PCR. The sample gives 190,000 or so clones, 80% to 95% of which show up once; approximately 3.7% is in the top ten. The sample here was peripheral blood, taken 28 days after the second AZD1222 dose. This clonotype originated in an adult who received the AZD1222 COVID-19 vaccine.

CDR3 in DNA: TGCGCCAGCAGCTTAGCTCCTATAGCGGGAGGGGACCCTATGAATGAGCAGTTCTTC. Translating gives CASSLAPIAGGDPMNEQFF. V is TRBV5-1 and J is TRBJ2-1, with 11 positions matching TRBD2. The CDR3 consists of 19 residues. V lost 2 bases and J lost 7; bases outside the gene matches: 17. The germline V gene has CDR1 SGHRS and CDR2 YFSETQ.